Listed below are T cell receptor beta chains from one sample, sequenced in a study of T-cell memory formation after mild COVID-19. TCRdb called the 5' RACE reads again in MiXCR, with one record for every CDR3 protein. The sample lists over 70,000 distinct CDR3 sequences, more than 10% occurring once. Source material: PBMCs or a T cell subset sorted from them (not recorded which). Receptors were obtained from an adult woman who had mild COVID-19 (a few samples of this study predate the infection). Cell type and time point are not known. CDR3s include the opening cysteine and the closing phenylalanine or tryptophan. D genes are given only for firm matches. For some rows the clone size is stated as once, few or many, or as a class when expanded; others skip it.

TRBJ1-1 - TRBV3-1 - CASSQGYRTEAFF TGTGCCAGCAGCCAGGGGTATAGGACTGAAGCTTTCTTT
TRBJ2-7 TRBD1 TRBV6-1 few CASSADRAPYEQYF TGTGCCAGCAGTGCCGACAGGGCCCCCTACGAGCAGTACTTC
TRBJ2-7 - TRBV2 few CASNRDTGSYEQYF TGTGCCAGCAACCGGGACACCGGCTCCTACGAGCAGTACTTC
TRBJ2-2 - TRBV4-3 few CASSQDLGGMNTGELFF TGCGCCAGCAGCCAAGACCTGGGGGGTATGAACACCGGGGAGCTGTTTTTT
TRBJ2-3 TRBD2 TRBV7-9 - CASSPGLAGRTDTQYF TGTGCCAGCAGCCCTGGACTAGCGGGCCGCACAGATACGCAGTATTTT
TRBJ2-3 - TRBV27 few CASSLSLPGTDTQYF TGTGCCAGCAGTTTATCACTTCCGGGCACAGATACGCAGTATTTT
TRBJ2-5 TRBD2 TRBV7-3 - CASSTGLAGVAETQYF TGTGCCAGCAGCACCGGACTAGCGGGGGTAGCAGAGACCCAGTACTTC
TRBJ2-2 - TRBV20-1 - CSARDQEQWNTGELFF TGCAGTGCTAGAGATCAGGAACAGTGGAACACCGGGGAGCTGTTTTTT
TRBJ2-1 - TRBV7-9 many CASSLDVGTRSYNEQFF TGTGCCAGCAGCTTAGACGTGGGGACTCGCTCCTACAATGAGCAGTTCTTC
TRBJ2-7 TRBD2 TRBV4-1 few CASSLVAGVPYEQYF TGCGCCAGCAGCCTCGTAGCGGGGGTACCCTACGAGCAGTACTTC
TRBJ2-7 - TRBV20-1 - CSARGGEPYEQYF TGCAGTGCGAGAGGCGGCGAGCCCTACGAGCAGTACTTC
TRBJ2-7 TRBD2 TRBV6-2/TRBV6-3 - CASSLGTSGYEQYF TGTGCCAGCAGTCTCGGGACTAGCGGCTACGAGCAGTACTTC
TRBJ2-5 - TRBV4-1 few CASGRDFETQYF TGCGCCAGCGGACGGGACTTTGAGACCCAGTACTTC
TRBJ1-5 - TRBV20-1 few CSAAPGGVMYQPQHF TGCAGTGCCGCCCCTGGCGGGGTCATGTATCAGCCCCAGCATTTT
TRBJ2-5 - TRBV11-2 few CASSWAFGETQYF TGTGCCAGCAGCTGGGCCTTCGGGGAGACCCAGTACTTC
TRBJ2-5 TRBD1 TRBV6-5 - CASSYDSGGSQETQYF TGTGCCAGCAGTTACGACTCAGGGGGCTCCCAAGAGACCCAGTACTTC
TRBJ1-1 - TRBV3-1 few CASSQVQGSMNTEAFF TGTGCCAGCAGCCAAGTACAAGGGAGCATGAACACTGAAGCTTTCTTT
TRBJ2-1 TRBD2 TRBV9 - CASSGSGRAGSYNEQFF TGTGCCAGCAGCGGGAGCGGGAGGGCTGGCTCCTACAATGAGCAGTTCTTC
TRBJ2-2 TRBD2 TRBV4-2 few CASSQYLAGASGELFF TGTGCCAGCAGCCAATACCTAGCGGGGGCTTCCGGGGAGCTGTTTTTT
TRBJ2-7 TRBD2 TRBV29-1 many CSVEKAGVSEQYF TGCAGCGTTGAAAAAGCGGGAGTAAGCGAGCAGTACTTC
TRBJ2-4 TRBD2 TRBV4-3 few CASSQESPSGLAKNIQYF TGCGCCAGCAGCCAAGAGAGCCCTAGCGGCCTAGCCAAAAACATTCAGTACTTC
TRBJ2-1 - TRBV25-1 - CASSDSGDNEQFF TGTGCCAGCAGTGATAGTGGAGACAATGAGCAGTTCTTC
TRBJ2-7 - TRBV6-2/TRBV6-3 few CASSVHQRYEQYF TGTGCCAGCAGCGTACATCAGCGCTACGAGCAGTACTTC
TRBJ2-5 - TRBV5-1 few CASSLKHQETQYF TGCGCCAGCAGCTTGAAACACCAAGAGACCCAGTACTTC
TRBJ2-1 - TRBV7-9 - CASTVEGLRNEQFF TGTGCCAGCACCGTCGAAGGGCTGCGGAATGAGCAGTTCTTC
TRBJ1-2 - TRBV5-5 - CASSSRTALYGYTF TGTGCCAGCAGCTCGAGGACAGCCCTCTATGGCTACACCTTC
TRBJ2-1 - TRBV5-1 few CASSLGSHNEQFF TGCGCCAGCAGCTTGGGCAGCCACAATGAGCAGTTCTTC
TRBJ2-1 - TRBV7-6 many CASSLGGEVPSSHNEQFF TGTGCCAGCAGCTTAGGGGGAGAAGTCCCGTCATCCCACAATGAGCAGTTCTTC
TRBJ1-1 TRBD1 TRBV5-6 few CASSWGQLNTEAFF TGTGCCAGCAGCTGGGGACAGTTGAACACTGAAGCTTTCTTT
TRBJ1-2 - TRBV15 - CATSRDRAAPANYGYTF TGTGCCACCAGCAGAGATAGGGCAGCCCCAGCTAACTATGGCTACACCTTC
TRBJ1-5 - TRBV5-6 - CASSFGSLSNQPQHF TGTGCCAGCAGCTTCGGTTCGTTGAGCAATCAGCCCCAGCATTTT
TRBJ2-1 - TRBV20-1 - CSARGGLNNEKFF TGCAGTGCCAGGGGGGGGCTCAACAATGAGAAGTTCTTC
TRBJ2-5 TRBD2 TRBV20-1 few CSAFRGGEVGAQYF TGCAGTGCTTTTCGCGGGGGGGAGGTCGGGGCCCAGTACTTC
TRBJ2-7 TRBD1 TRBV20-1 few CSGGQGNEQYF TGCAGTGGGGGACAGGGGAACGAGCAGTACTTC
TRBJ2-7 TRBD1 TRBV5-6 few CASSPRTGVYEQYF TGTGCCAGCAGCCCCAGGACAGGGGTCTACGAGCAGTACTTC